Sequencing of this T cell receptor (beta chain) was carried out in a study of T-cell reconstitution after alpha-beta-depleted transplantation in children. General study findings and limits: One year after transplant, T-cell counts and diversity came mostly from newly produced T cells. High day-60 TCRbeta diversity in some patients came from surviving recipient T cells and thymic progenitors.

The CDR3 loop spans 14 amino acids. CDR1 is DFQATT and CDR2 is SNEGSKA in the germline V gene (reference sequence). V was clipped by 6 bases and J by 10 bases; unmatched bases: 10. Unique molecular identifiers were built into the TCRbeta library. TCRdb recomputed calls from the PCR reads with MiXCR, one row per CDR3 protein. This table holds 500,000 to 750,000 distinct CDR3 sequences, 13% found once. This clonotype came up a few times. Its antigen remains unknown. The TCR sequence derives from a male patient aged 10 to 17 who had a stem cell transplant for acute myeloid leukemia, so the T cells may come from the graft donor. The sequenced sample was PBMCs, mostly from graft donor cells, obtained 360 days after TCRalphabeta/CD19-depleted stem cell transplant. This chain uses TRBV20-1 with TRBJ1-6; 9 nucleotides agree with TRBD1. CDR3 amino acids: CSAQDRGLWSPLHF. The CDR3 DNA follows: TGCAGTGCACAGGACAGGGGATTGTGGTCACCCCTCCACTTT.